The 15 T cell receptor beta chains below were found in one sample sequenced in a study of neoadjuvant anti-PD-1 for oral cavity cancer. Produced via immunoSEQ multiplex PCR; TCRdb's table is partial and in-frame only. The sample comprises more than 50,000 clones, approximately 79% of which are singletons, and just over 2.5% rests with the top ten. The sample here was PBMCs, taken before nivolumab (anti-PD-1) treatment. These receptors were collected from a person aged 40 to 85 with oral cavity squamous cell carcinoma.

J is TRBJ1-6 and V is TRBV27; 7 bases agree with TRBD1. J lost 8 bases, V lost 6 bases, and 10 bases had no gene match. The CDR3 is 15 amino acids. Germline assignment: CDR1 MNHEY and CDR2 SMNVEV (reference sequence). DNA of the CDR3: TGTGCCAGCAGCTTCGAGAGCACAGGGGATTCACCCCTCCACTTT. It translates to CASSFESTGDSPLHF.

V and J are TRBV28 and TRBJ1-5; unclear D gene. Germline lookup yields CDR1 MDHEN and CDR2 SYDVKM. This CDR3 has 16 amino acids. Trimming cost V 2 bases and J 0 bases, with 11 bases left between them. The DNA of the CDR3 is TGTGCCAGCAGTTTACAGGCGGGGAATAGCAATCAGCCCCAGCATTTT. It yields the protein CASSLQAGNSNQPQHF.

The chain is built from TRBV19 and TRBJ1-1; possibly TRBD1 for D (5 bases). This CDR3 has 16 amino acids. Between the trimmed V and J ends, which lost 6 bases and 1 base, there was a span of 18 bases. From germline, CDR1 is LNHDA and CDR2 SQIVND (reference sequence). The CDR3 DNA reads TGTGCCAGTAGGCTCACTGAGGGCGGGGGGAACACTGAAGCTTTCTTT. It translates to CASRLTEGGGNTEAFF.

This chain joins TRBV5-1 and TRBJ2-2; TRBD1 is a possible D gene (5 bases). Germline values: CDR1 SGHRS, CDR2 YFSETQ. V shed 2 bases and J shed 5 bases, with 7 bases lying between them. The CDR3 has 13 residues. The CDR3 DNA follows: TGCGCCAGCAGCTTACAGGATACCGGGGAGCTGTTTTTT. It yields the protein CASSLQDTGELFF.

This clone occurred once. The V gene is TRBV7-2, the J gene TRBJ1-5; D gene unclear. The V end lost 5 bases, the J end lost 4 bases, and 9 bases lay between the germline ends. Germline CDR1 SGHTA, CDR2 FQGNSA. The CDR3 covers 13 residues. DNA for the CDR3: TGTGCCAGCAGCCCTCTTCGTAATCAGCCCCAGCATTTT. The encoded protein is CASSPLRNQPQHF. Full variable domain (rest looked up from reference TRBV7-2 and TRBJ1-5): GAGVSQSPSNKVTEKGKDVELRCDPISGHTALYWYRQSLGQGLEFLIYFQGNSAPDKSGLPSDRFSAERTGGSVSTLTIQRTQQEDSAVYLCASSPLRNQPQHFGDGTRLSIL.

This clone appeared once. This sequence joins TRBV2 and TRBJ2-4, with D possibly matching TRBD2 (6 bases). Germline lookup yields CDR1 SNHLY and CDR2 FYNNEI. V was trimmed by 11 bases and J by 1 base, leaving 15 bases between them. The CDR3 spans 14 residues. The CDR3 loop is CASISGLAKNIQYF. DNA for the CDR3: TGTGCCTCCATCAGCGGGCTTGCCAAAAACATTCAGTACTTC.

The gene calls are TRBV7-6 and TRBJ2-3, with D possibly being TRBD1 (7 bases). Germline values: CDR1 SGHVS, CDR2 FNYEAQ. V was clipped by 1 base and J by 5 bases, with 10 bases between them. This CDR3 is 14 amino acids long. CDR3 coding DNA: TGTGCCAGCAGCTTAGTGCAGGGGGGAGATACGCAGTATTTT. Translating it yields CASSLVQGGDTQYF.

The chain uses TRBV28 and TRBJ1-1, with no clear D. This CDR3 region has 14 residues. Germline V gene data show CDR1 as MDHEN and CDR2 as SYDVKM. The ends were cut back, 4 bases at V and 4 bases at J, with 13 bases in the middle. The CDR3 region is CASSSAAAVTEAFF. The CDR3 DNA reads as TGTGCCAGCAGTTCAGCGGCGGCGGTCACTGAAGCTTTCTTT. Using reference TRBV28 and TRBJ1-1 for the parts outside the CDR3, the full variable domain is DVKVTQSSRYLVKRTGEKVFLECVQDMDHENMFWYRQDPGLGLRLIYFSYDVKMKEKGDIPEGYSVSREKKERFSLILESASTNQTSMYLCASSSAAAVTEAFFGQGTRLTVV.

V is TRBV18 and J is TRBJ1-5, with a weak D call TRBD1 (5 bases). Germline V lookup: CDR1 KGHSH, CDR2 LQKENI. The CDR3 length is 15 residues. V was clipped by 2 bases and J by 3 bases, with 11 bases between them. The CDR3 spells CASSPSPQANQPQHF. In DNA, the CDR3 is TGTGCCAGCTCACCAAGTCCACAGGCCAATCAGCCCCAGCATTTT.

CDR3 DNA: TGCACCAGCAGTTCCAATCCGGGACAGGGACGCATGAGCTACGAGCAGTACTTC. This sequence encodes CTSSSNPGQGRMSYEQYF. This chain joins TRBV1 and TRBJ2-7; TRBD1 is taken as the D call from the table, unchecked against the DNA. TRBV1 counts as a pseudogene. The CDR3 loop spans 18 amino acids.

The chain recombines TRBV7-8 with TRBJ1-6; TRBD1 is a possible D gene (5 bases). There are 17 residues in the CDR3. V was trimmed by 5 bases and J by 5 bases, leaving 19 bases between them. CDR1 is SGHVS and CDR2 is FQNEAQ in the germline V gene. Here the CDR3 reads CASSRTITGPNNSPLHF. The DNA for the CDR3 is TGTGCCAGCAGCCGCACTATAACAGGCCCTAATAATTCACCCCTCCACTTT.

The genes are TRBV6-5 and TRBJ1-1; TRBD1 aligns across 8 bases. Germline V lookup: CDR1 MNHEY, CDR2 SVGAGI. V trimming: 4 bases; J trimming: 1 base; junction bases outside the gene matches: 2. This CDR3 is 14 amino acids long. Written as DNA, the CDR3 is TGTGCCAGCAGTTGGACAGGGCCGAACACTGAAGCTTTCTTT. It translates to CASSWTGPNTEAFF.

This clone appeared a single time. CDR3 residues: CASSPGPNEKLFF. DNA of the CDR3: TGTGCCAGTAGTCCGGGACCCAATGAAAAACTGTTTTTT. The chain carries TRBV19 and TRBJ1-4; TRBD1 is a possible D gene (5 bases). Germline loops: CDR1 LNHDA, CDR2 SQIVND (reference sequence). Trimming removed 5 bases at V and 5 bases at J, with 9 bases between. CDR3 length: 13 amino acids.

V usage is TRBV5-5 and J usage is TRBJ1-4; 8 nucleotides align to TRBD1. The germline V gene has CDR1 SGHKS and CDR2 YYEKEE (reference sequence). There are 16 residues in the CDR3. V gave up 4 bases and J gave up 5 bases; unmatched junction bases: 10. This CDR3 reads CASSEDRDHLNEKLFF. The CDR3 nucleotides are TGTGCCAGCAGCGAGGACAGGGATCATTTAAATGAAAAACTGTTTTTT.

This clone was seen a single time. This rearrangement joins TRBV7-6 to TRBJ2-2; TRBD2 matches 12 bases. The V segment lost 6 bases and the J segment 5 bases; nucleotides outside the gene matches: 7. This CDR3 has 16 residues. CDR1 is SGHVS, CDR2 FNYEAQ, per germline. CDR3 residues: CASSSPSGRETGELFF. Written as DNA, the CDR3 is TGTGCCAGCAGTTCTCCTAGCGGGAGGGAGACCGGGGAGCTGTTTTTT.